This TCR beta chain was profiled in a study of early T cells in non-severe SARS-CoV-2 infection. Study summary: Unsorted whole-blood RNA was sequenced in bulk, leaving chains unpaired.

This CDR3 has 14 residues. Trimming removed 5 bases from V and 3 bases from J; junction bases left unmatched: 1. This clonotype showed up just a few times. Separate cDNA molecules each had unique molecular identifiers attached to them. MiXCR, run by TCRdb on the 5' RACE reads, gives a single entry per CDR3 protein. The sample holds fewer than 30,000 distinct CDR3 sequences; 4.5% to 6% are singletons and the top ten take 4%. The sample comprised whole blood. This clonotype originated in an adult who was a healthcare worker with PCR-confirmed SARS-CoV-2 infection or an uninfected control (not recorded which). The rearrangement uses TRBV12-3 or TRBV12-4 and TRBJ1-4, with 9 bases identical to TRBD1. DNA of the CDR3: TGTGCCAGCAGTCGGACAGGGGCTAATGAAAAACTGTTTTTT. Amino acids: CASSRTGANEKLFF.